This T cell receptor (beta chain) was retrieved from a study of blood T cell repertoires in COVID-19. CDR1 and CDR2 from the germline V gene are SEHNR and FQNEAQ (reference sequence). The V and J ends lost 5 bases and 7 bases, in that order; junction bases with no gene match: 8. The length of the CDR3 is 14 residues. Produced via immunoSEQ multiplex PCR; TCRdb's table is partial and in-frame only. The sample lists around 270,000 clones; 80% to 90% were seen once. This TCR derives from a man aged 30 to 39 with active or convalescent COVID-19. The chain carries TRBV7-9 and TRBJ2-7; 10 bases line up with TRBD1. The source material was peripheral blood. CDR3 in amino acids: CASSIMDRGGEQYF. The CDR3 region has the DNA TGTGCCAGCAGCATAATGGACAGGGGGGGAGAGCAGTACTTC.